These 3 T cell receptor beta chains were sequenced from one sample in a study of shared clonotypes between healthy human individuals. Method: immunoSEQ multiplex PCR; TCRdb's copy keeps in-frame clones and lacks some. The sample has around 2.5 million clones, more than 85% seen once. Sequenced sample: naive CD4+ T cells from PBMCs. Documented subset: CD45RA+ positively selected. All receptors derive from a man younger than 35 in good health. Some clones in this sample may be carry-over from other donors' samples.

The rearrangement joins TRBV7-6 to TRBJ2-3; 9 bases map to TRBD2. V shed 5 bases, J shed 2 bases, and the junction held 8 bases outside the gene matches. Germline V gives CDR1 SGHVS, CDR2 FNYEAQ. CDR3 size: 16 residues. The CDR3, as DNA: TGTGCCAGCAGCCCTCGGGCTAGCGGGAACACAGATACGCAGTATTTT. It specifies CASSPRASGNTDTQYF.

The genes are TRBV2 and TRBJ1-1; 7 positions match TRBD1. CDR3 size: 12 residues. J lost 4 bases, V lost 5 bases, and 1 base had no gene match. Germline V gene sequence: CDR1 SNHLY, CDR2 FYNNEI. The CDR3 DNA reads TGTGCCAGCAGTCAGGGGGTCACTGAAGCTTTCTTT. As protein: CASSQGVTEAFF.

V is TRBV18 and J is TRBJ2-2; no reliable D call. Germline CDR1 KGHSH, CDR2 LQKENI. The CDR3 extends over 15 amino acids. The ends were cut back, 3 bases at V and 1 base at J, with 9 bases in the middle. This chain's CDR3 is CASSPFRQNTGELFF. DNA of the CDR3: TGTGCCAGCTCACCTTTTAGACAGAACACCGGGGAGCTGTTTTTT.